This TCR beta chain is from a study of beta chain features in type 1 diabetes. Study-level results: Across all four CD4+ subsets, people with type 1 diabetes showed modestly shorter TCRB CDR3s. Diminished insertions and augmented deletions at VDJ junctions characterized type 1 diabetes patients. Patients showed naive, central memory and Treg TCRB repertoires that appeared more similar than those of healthy donors.

This clone was counted only a few times. Its antigen is undetermined. This CDR3 has 11 amino acids. J was trimmed by 5 bases and V by 6 bases; bases with no gene match: 3. Germline V gives CDR1 DFQATT, CDR2 SNEGSKA (reference sequence). Expressed TCRB transcripts were sequenced because the isolated RNA had all been reverse transcribed beforehand. This table comes from immunoSEQ multiplex PCR, and its TCRdb copy is limited to in-frame clones, with some not included. This sample has approximately 15,000 clones, with about 55% found just once. Specimen: stem cell memory CD4+ T cells from blood. This receptor was taken from a woman younger than 35 in good health. The chain is built from TRBV20-1 and TRBJ2-5, with 7 bases fitting TRBD1. DNA of the CDR3: TGCAGTGCCCAGGACAGGGAGACCCAGTACTTC. This sequence encodes CSAQDRETQYF.